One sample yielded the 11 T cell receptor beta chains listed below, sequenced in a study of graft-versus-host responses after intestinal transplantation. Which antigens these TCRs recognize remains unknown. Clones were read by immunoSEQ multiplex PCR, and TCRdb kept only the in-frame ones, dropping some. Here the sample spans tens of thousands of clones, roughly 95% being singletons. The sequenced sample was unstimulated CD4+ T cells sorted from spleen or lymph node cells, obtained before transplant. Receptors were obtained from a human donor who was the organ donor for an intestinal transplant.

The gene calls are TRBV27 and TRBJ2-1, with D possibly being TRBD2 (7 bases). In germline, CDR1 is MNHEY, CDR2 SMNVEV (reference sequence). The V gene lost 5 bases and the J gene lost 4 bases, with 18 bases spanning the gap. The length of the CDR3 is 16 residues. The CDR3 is CASSPLVGGQYNEQFF. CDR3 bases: TGTGCCAGCAGTCCCCTGGTGGGGGGGCAATACAATGAGCAGTTCTTC.

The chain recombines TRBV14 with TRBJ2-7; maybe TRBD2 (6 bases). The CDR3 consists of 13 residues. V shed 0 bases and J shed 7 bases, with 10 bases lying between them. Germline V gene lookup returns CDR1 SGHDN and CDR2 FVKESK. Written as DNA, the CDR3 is TGTGCCAGCAGCCAAGAATTGGGGGGTGAGCAGTACTTC. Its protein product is CASSQELGGEQYF.

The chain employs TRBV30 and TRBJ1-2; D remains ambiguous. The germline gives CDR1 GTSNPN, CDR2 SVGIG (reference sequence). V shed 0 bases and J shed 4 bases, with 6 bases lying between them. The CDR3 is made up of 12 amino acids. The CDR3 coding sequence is TGTGCCTGGAGTGTCAGTCTCTATGGCTACACCTTC. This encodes CAWSVSLYGYTF.

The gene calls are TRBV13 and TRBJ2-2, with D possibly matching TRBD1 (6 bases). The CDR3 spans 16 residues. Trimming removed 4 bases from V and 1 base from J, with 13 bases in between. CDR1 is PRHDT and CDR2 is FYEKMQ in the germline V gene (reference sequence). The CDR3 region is CASSSTTDRNTGELFF. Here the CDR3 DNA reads TGTGCCAGCAGCTCAACTACGGACAGGAACACCGGGGAGCTGTTTTTT.

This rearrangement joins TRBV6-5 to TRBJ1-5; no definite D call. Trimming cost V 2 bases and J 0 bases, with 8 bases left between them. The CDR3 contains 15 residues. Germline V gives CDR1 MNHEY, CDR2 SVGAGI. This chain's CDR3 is CASSYARGSNQPQHF. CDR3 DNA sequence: TGTGCCAGCAGTTACGCACGGGGTAGCAATCAGCCCCAGCATTTT.

For the CDR3, the DNA is TGTGCCAGTAGGCCGAACAGGAGCAAGTATGGTGGCTACACCTTC. Its protein is CASRPNRSKYGGYTF. The gene calls are TRBV19 and TRBJ1-2, with a tentative D call TRBD1 (5 bases). V was shortened by 6 bases and J by 7 bases, with 21 bases between the two germline ends. From germline, CDR1 is LNHDA and CDR2 SQIVND (reference sequence). This CDR3 region has 15 residues.

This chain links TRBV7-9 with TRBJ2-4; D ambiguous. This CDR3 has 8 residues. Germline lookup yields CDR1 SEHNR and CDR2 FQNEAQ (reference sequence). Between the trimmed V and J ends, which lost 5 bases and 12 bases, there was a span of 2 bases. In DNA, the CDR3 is TGTGCCAGCAGCCCTCAGTACTTC. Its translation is CASSPQYF.

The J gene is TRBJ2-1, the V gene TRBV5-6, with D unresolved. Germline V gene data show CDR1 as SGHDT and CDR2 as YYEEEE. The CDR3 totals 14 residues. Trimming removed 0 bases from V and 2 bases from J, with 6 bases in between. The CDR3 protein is CASSLDRPYNEQFF. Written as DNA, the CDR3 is TGTGCCAGCAGCTTGGACCGACCCTACAATGAGCAGTTCTTC.

The CDR3 spells CASSVSPGPTTEAFF. The CDR3 nucleotides are TGTGCCAGCAGCGTATCACCCGGACCGACCACTGAAGCTTTCTTT. The V call is TRBV9, the J call TRBJ1-1; D uncertain. Per the germline V gene, CDR1 is SGDLS and CDR2 is YYNGEE. The CDR3 spans 15 residues. Trimming stripped 1 base from V and 4 bases from J, with 14 bases between.

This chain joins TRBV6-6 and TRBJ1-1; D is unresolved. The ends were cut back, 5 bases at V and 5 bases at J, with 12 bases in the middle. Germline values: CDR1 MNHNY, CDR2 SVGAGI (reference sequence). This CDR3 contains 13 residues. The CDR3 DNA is TGTGCCAGCAGTGCGCAGGTTGGGACTGAAGCTTTCTTT. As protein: CASSAQVGTEAFF.

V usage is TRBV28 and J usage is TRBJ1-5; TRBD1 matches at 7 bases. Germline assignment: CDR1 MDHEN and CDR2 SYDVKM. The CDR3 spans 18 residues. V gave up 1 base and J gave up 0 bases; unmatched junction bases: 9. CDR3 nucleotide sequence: TGTGCCAGCAGTTTATCGGGTTACAGGGGATATAGCAATCAGCCCCAGCATTTT. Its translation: CASSLSGYRGYSNQPQHF.